This is a list of T cell receptor beta chains from one sample in a study of OX40 agonist ivuxolimab in advanced cancers. Here immunoSEQ multiplex PCR was the method, and the copy in TCRdb shows in-frame clones only, minus some. Of approximately 110,000 clones in the sample, under 95% are singletons; the top ten hold 0.65% to 0.9%. The sample consisted of CD4+ or CD8+ T cells sorted from blood, taken in a trial of the OX40 agonist ivuxolimab. These receptor sequences come from an adult with an advanced solid tumor such as melanoma, head and neck, liver or kidney cancer. CDR3s include the opening cysteine and the closing phenylalanine or tryptophan. The size entry is marked missing in some rows and otherwise reads once, few, many or a size class.

>TRBV28|TRBJ1-4|-
CASSWDEDAGEKLFF
>TRBV28|TRBJ2-3|-
CASSPASTDTQYF
>TRBV7-3|TRBJ1-4|-
CASSLGVGVREKLFF
>TRBV9|TRBJ2-1|-
CASSGTSGSYNEQFF
>TRBV5-4|TRBJ1-1|-
CASSLEGDEAFF
>TRBV7-6|TRBJ2-3|-
CASSLVRVGTDTQYF
>TRBV19|TRBJ1-1|once
CASSTSVNTEAFF
>TRBV10-3|TRBJ2-5|-
CATLPRLAVQETQYF
>TRBV28|TRBJ2-2|-
CAVGSPGGSDTGELFF
>TRBV28|TRBJ2-7|-
CASSGAEGLAVAGRQYF
>TRBV30|TRBJ2-7|-
CAWSALASGSYEQYF
>TRBV18|TRBJ1-1|-
CASSPMAVNTEAFF
>TRBV5-1|TRBJ1-1|-
CASSLASLTLGGTEAFF
>TRBV5-1|TRBJ1-1|-
CASSLEQAMNTEAFF
>TRBV5-1|TRBJ2-3|-
CASSRRTGRADTQYF
>TRBV18|TRBJ1-1|-
CASSPGGGRLTEAFF
>TRBV9|TRBJ2-7|-
CASSVGGEYMDEQYF
>TRBV7-9|TRBJ1-1|-
CASSQGTGQRNTEAFF
>TRBV7-6|-|-
CASSLDRGLSYEQYF
>TRBV5-1|TRBJ2-1|-
CASSLGTVDNEQFF
>TRBV10-1|TRBJ2-3|-
CASNDRSTDTQYF
>TRBV7-3|TRBJ2-3|-
CASSPSTDTQYF
>TRBV7-6|TRBJ2-7|-
CASSLAGGSSYEQYF
>TRBV9|TRBJ2-7|-
CASSVDVQASYYEQYF
>TRBV5-8|TRBJ2-1|-
CASSQGNRGNNEQFF
>TRBV7-7|TRBJ2-7|-
CASSLGENYEQYF
>TRBV12-5|TRBJ1-1|-
CASGLGQQAFF
>TRBV5-1|TRBJ1-4|-
CASSASWSPDEKLFF